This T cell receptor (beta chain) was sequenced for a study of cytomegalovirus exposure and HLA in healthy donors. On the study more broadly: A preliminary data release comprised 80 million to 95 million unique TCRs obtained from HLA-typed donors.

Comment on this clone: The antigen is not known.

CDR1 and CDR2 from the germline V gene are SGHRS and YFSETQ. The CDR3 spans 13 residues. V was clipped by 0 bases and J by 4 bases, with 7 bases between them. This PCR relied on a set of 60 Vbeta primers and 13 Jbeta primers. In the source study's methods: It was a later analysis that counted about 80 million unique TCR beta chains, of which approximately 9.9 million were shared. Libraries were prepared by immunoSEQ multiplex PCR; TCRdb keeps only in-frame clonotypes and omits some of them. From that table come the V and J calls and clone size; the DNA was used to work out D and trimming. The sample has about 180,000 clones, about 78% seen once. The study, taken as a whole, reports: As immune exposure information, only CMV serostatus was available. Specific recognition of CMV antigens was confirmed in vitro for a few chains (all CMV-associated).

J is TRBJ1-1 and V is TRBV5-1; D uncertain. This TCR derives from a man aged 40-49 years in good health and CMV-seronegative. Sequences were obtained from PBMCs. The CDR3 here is CASSLGGVTEAFF. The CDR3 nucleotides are TGCGCCAGCAGCTTGGGGGGAGTCACTGAAGCTTTCTTT.